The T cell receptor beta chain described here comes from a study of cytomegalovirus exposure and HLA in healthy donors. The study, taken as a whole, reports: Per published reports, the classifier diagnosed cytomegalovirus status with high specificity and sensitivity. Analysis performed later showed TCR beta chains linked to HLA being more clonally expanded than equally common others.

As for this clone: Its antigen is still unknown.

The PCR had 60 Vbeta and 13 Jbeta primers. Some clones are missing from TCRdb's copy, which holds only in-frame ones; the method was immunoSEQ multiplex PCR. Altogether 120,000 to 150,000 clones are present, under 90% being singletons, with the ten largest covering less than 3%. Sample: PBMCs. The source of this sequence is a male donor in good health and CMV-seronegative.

This CDR3 reads CASSFQPGGNTEAFF. The CDR3, as DNA: TGTGCCAGCAGTTTTCAACCGGGAGGGAACACTGAAGCTTTCTTT. This chain links TRBV27 with TRBJ1-1; no clear D gene. The V and J ends lost 3 bases and 1 base respectively, with 12 bases between them. Germline V lookup: CDR1 MNHEY, CDR2 SMNVEV (reference sequence). The CDR3 sequence is 15 residues long.